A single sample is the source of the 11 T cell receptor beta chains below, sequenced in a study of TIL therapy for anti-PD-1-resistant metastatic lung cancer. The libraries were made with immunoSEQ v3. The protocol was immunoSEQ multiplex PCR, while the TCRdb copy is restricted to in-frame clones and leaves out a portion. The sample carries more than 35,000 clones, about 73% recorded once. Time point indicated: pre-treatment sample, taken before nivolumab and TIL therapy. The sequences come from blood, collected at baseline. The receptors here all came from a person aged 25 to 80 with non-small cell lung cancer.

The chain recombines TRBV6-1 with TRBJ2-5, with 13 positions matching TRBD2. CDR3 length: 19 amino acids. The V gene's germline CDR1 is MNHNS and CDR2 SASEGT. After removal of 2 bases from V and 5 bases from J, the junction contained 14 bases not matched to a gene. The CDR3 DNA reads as TGTGCCAGCAGTGAACCGCTAACGGGACTAGCGGGGAGAGGGGAGACCCAGTACTTC. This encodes CASSEPLTGLAGRGETQYF.

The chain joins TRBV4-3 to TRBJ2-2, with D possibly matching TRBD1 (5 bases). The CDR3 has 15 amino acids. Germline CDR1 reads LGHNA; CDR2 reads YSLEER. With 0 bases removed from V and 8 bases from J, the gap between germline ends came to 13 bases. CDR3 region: CASSQEDTSSGELFF. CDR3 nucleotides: TGCGCCAGCAGCCAAGAGGACACGTCCTCGGGGGAGCTGTTTTTT.

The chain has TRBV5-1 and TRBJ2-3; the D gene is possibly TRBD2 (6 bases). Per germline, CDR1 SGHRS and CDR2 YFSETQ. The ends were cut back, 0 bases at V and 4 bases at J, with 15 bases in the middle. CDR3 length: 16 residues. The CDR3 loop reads CASSLEISGYADTQYF. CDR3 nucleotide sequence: TGCGCCAGCAGCTTGGAAATAAGCGGGTACGCAGATACGCAGTATTTT.

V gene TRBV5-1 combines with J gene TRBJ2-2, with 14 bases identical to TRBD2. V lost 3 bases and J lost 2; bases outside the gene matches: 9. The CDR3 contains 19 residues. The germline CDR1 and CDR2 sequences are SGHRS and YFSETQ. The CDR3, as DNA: TGCGCCAGCAGCTCCCTAGGACTAGCGGGGGGCCAAAACACCGGGGAGCTGTTTTTT. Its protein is CASSSLGLAGGQNTGELFF.

CDR3 in amino acids: CASSRDGNEKLFF. CDR3 coding DNA: TGTGCCAGCAGCCGGGACGGGAATGAAAAACTGTTTTTT. This chain uses TRBV28 with TRBJ1-4; D possibly corresponds to TRBD1 (5 bases). V was cut by 6 bases and J by 5 bases, with 10 bases left in between. CDR1 and CDR2 (germline): MDHEN, SYDVKM. There are 13 residues in the CDR3. Supplemented by reference TRBV28 and TRBJ1-4, the full variable domain reads DVKVTQSSRYLVKRTGEKVFLECVQDMDHENMFWYRQDPGLGLRLIYFSYDVKMKEKGDIPEGYSVSREKKERFSLILESASTNQTSMYLCASSRDGNEKLFFGSGTQLSVL.

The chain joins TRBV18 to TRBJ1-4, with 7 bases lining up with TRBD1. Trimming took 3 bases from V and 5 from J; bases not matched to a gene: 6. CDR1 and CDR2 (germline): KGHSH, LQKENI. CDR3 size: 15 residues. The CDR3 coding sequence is TGTGCCAGCTCACCGGACAGGTTCCACAATGAAAAACTGTTTTTT. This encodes CASSPDRFHNEKLFF.

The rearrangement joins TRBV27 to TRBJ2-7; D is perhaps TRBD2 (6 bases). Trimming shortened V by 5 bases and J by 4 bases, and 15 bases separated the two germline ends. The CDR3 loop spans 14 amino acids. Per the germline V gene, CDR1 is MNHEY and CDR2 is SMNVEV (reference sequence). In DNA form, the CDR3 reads TGTGCCAGCAGTAATCGACTAGACTCGTACGAGCAGTACTTC. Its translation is CASSNRLDSYEQYF.

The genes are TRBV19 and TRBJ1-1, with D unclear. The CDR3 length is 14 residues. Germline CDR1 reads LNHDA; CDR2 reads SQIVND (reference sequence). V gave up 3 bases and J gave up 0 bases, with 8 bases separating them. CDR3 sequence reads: CASSITGVNTEAFF. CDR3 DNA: TGTGCCAGTAGTATTACGGGAGTGAACACTGAAGCTTTCTTT.

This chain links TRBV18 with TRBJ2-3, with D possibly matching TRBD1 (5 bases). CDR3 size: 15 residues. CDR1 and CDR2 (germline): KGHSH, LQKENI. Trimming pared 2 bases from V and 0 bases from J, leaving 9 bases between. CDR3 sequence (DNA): TGTGCCAGCTCACCATACGACAGTAGCACAGATACGCAGTATTTT. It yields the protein CASSPYDSSTDTQYF.

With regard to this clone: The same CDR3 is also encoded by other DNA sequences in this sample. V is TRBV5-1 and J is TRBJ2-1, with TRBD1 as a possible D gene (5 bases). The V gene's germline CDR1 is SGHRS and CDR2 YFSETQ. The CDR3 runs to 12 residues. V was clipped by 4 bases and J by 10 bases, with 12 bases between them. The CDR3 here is CASSPWGNEQFF. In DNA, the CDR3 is TGCGCCAGCAGCCCGTGGGGCAACGAGCAGTTCTTC.

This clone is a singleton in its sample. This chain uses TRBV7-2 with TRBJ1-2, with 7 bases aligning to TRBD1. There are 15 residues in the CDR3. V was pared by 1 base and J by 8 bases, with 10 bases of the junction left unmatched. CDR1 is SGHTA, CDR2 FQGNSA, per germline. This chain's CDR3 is CASSLDEGARGGYTF. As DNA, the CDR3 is TGTGCCAGCAGCTTAGATGAGGGGGCGAGGGGAGGCTACACCTTC.